This TCR beta chain was recorded in a study of CD8+CD57+ T cells in acquired aplastic anemia. Across the study: Yields of DNA that came from sorted CD4+ and CD8+ cells averaged roughly 3 ug.

Whole-study results and caveats: Roughly 30 was the count of CD8+ CDR3 sequences that patients shared with controls. No significant patient-versus-control difference appeared in CD8+ Simpson's diversity.

The CDR3 extends over 16 amino acids. V was shortened by 2 bases and J by 6 bases, with 17 bases between the two germline ends. Germline CDR1 MNHNS, CDR2 SASEGT. The patients chosen for sequencing had shown expansion of CD8+CD57+ cells (detected by flow cytometry). All patients had severe acquired aplastic anemia. Genomic DNA templated the TCR beta VDJ and CDR3 profiling. In TCRdb, the reads were re-called with MiXCR into one record per CDR3 protein. Here the sample spans approximately 180,000 distinct CDR3 sequences, approximately 48% being singletons. This clonotype was recorded many times. The antigen remains undetermined.

The sequenced material came from sorted CD4+, CD8+, or CD8+CD57+ T cells (not recorded which) from PBMCs. The chain uses TRBV6-1 and TRBJ1-5, with D perhaps TRBD1 (5 bases). The TCR comes from a human donor with aplastic anemia. CDR3 sequence: CASSELPAGSGQPQHF. CDR3 DNA: TGTGCCAGCAGTGAACTCCCGGCAGGGTCAGGTCAGCCCCAGCATTTT.